This TCR beta chain derives from a study of a mutant IDH1 vaccine in newly diagnosed glioma. Points from the study as a whole: Seemingly, pseudoprogression had no relation to changes in the top peripheral T cell clonotypes.

Time point denoted: week 47, end of study. Every vaccine dose comprised 300 ug of mutant IDH1 20-mer peptide plus topical imiquimod. Method: immunoSEQ multiplex PCR; TCRdb's copy keeps in-frame clones and lacks some. This table holds about 56,000 clones, roughly four fifths found once. This clone was seen just once. Its cognate antigen is unknown. The TCR sequence derives from a woman aged 50 to 60 with glioma. The sample consisted of PBMCs, taken from a glioma patient whose treatment included an IDH1 peptide vaccine.

DNA of the CDR3: TGTGCCAGCAGCTTGGGTGGGCGGAGCTCTGGGGCCAACGTCCTGACTTTC. It codes for CASSLGGRSSGANVLTF. The rearrangement uses TRBV5-5 and TRBJ2-6; D remains unclear. The ends were cut back, 0 bases at V and 0 bases at J, with 10 bases in the middle. CDR3 size: 17 residues. CDR1 and CDR2 (germline): SGHKS, YYEKEE (reference sequence).